The 3 T cell receptor beta chains below all came from one sample that was sequenced in a study of spatial heterogeneity in lung cancer. Regarding time point: sample taken at primary tumor resection. TCRs were sequenced from unsorted whole RNA of tumor, nontumor lung or PBMC. TCRdb independently ran MiXCR on the 5' RACE reads; one entry per CDR3 protein. Seen here are about 90,000 distinct CDR3 sequences, approximately 8.5% observed once, and the top ten hold less than 9%. The sequences come from PBMCs, collected at surgery. The receptors derive from a male donor with early-stage non-small cell lung cancer.

This clonotype was counted many times. The gene calls are TRBV28 and TRBJ2-1, with 9 bases that match TRBD2. V was clipped by 6 bases and J by 3 bases; unmatched bases: 3. CDR3 length: 14 residues. From germline, CDR1 is MDHEN and CDR2 SYDVKM. The CDR3 DNA is TGTGCCAGCAGGGGTAGCGGGAGCTACAATGAGCAGTTCTTC. Its translation is CASRGSGSYNEQFF.

This clonotype was observed a few times. The gene calls are TRBV28 and TRBJ1-2; D is unclear. This CDR3 has 12 amino acids. Germline CDR1 is MDHEN and CDR2 is SYDVKM. Trimming stripped 6 bases from V and 8 bases from J, with 13 bases between. CDR3 in amino acids: CASRRRALGYTF. The CDR3, as DNA: TGTGCCAGCAGGCGTCGGGCGCTAGGCTACACCTTC.

The genes are TRBV29-1 and TRBJ1-1, with a weak D call TRBD1 (5 bases). The CDR3 runs to 13 residues. Germline-derived CDR1 and CDR2 are SQVTM and ANQGSEA. Trimming cost V 7 bases and J 0 bases, with 12 bases left between them. Here the CDR3 DNA reads TGCAGCGGGGGGGACGGGATGAACACTGAAGCTTTCTTT. Translating gives CSGGDGMNTEAFF.